This is a list of T cell receptor beta chains from one sample in a study of metastatic and nonmetastatic thyroid tumors. MiXCR reprocessed the PCR reads for TCRdb. This table holds approximately 79,000 clones, around 7.8% found once. The sequencing input was blood. These receptors were obtained from a female donor with papillary thyroid cancer or a benign thyroid nodule (not recorded which). Some clones in this sample may be carry-over from other donors' samples. CDR3s include the opening cysteine and the closing phenylalanine or tryptophan. D genes are given only for firm matches. Not all rows give a size; the values are once, few, many and, for expanded clones, a class.

TRBD1 - TRBJ1-1 TRBV3-1 13 TGTGCCAGCAGCCAATCGGACAGGGTTGGGGCTTTCTTT CASSQSDRVGAFF
- many TRBJ2-3 TRBV7-3 14 TGTGCCAGCAGCTTAGAGGGGCCCCCGGATACGCAGTATTTT CASSLEGPPDTQYF
- many TRBJ1-2 TRBV3-1 12 TGTGCCAGCAGCCAACCCCGGACAGGCTACACCTTC CASSQPRTGYTF
- few TRBJ1-6 TRBV28 19 TGTGCCAGCAGTTTGAAGGCCGTGGGCCGGGGGAATCGGGATTCACCCCTCCACTTT CASSLKAVGRGNRDSPLHF
- many TRBJ2-7 TRBV19 13 TGTGCCAGTAGTATAGACAGCACCTACGAGCAGTACTTC CASSIDSTYEQYF
- many TRBJ2-7 TRBV19 15 TGTGCCAGTAGTATGGGGCCGGCTCTAACCTACGAGCAGTACTTC CASSMGPALTYEQYF
- many TRBJ1-4 TRBV4-2 13 TGTGCCAGCAGCCAAGGGCAGGGAGAAAAACTGTTTTTT CASSQGQGEKLFF
- many TRBJ2-1 TRBV27 18 TGTGCCAGCAGTTTATCTCGCGGGGGCGCGGGGTTGTACAATGAGCAGTTCTTC CASSLSRGGAGLYNEQFF
TRBD2 many TRBJ2-3 TRBV6-1 13 TGTGCCAGCAGTGAGGCACTAGCGGTACAGCAGTATTTT CASSEALAVQQYF
- many TRBJ2-1 TRBV7-3 13 TGTGCCAGCAGCTTAGTGAGGGGAGGTGAGCAGTTCTTC CASSLVRGGEQFF
- many TRBJ1-5 TRBV19 12 TGTGCCACGGGGGGGAGGTCTAAGCCCCAGCATTTT CATGGRSKPQHF
- - TRBJ2-5 TRBV20-1 12 TGCGGTGCTACTAGCTCCCAAGAGACCCAGTACTTC CGATSSQETQYF
- many TRBJ1-2 TRBV28 13 TGTGCCAGCGAGTCCGGGACATCGTATGGCTACACCTTC CASESGTSYGYTF
TRBD1 many TRBJ1-6 TRBV4-2 15 TGTGCCAGCAGCCAAGCGACAGGGGATGGCTCACCCCTCCACTTT CASSQATGDGSPLHF
TRBD2 many TRBJ2-7 TRBV9 14 TGTGCCAGCAGCATGGGGCTAGCGGGAGAAGAGCAGTACTTC CASSMGLAGEEQYF
TRBD1 many TRBJ2-4 TRBV30 14 TGTGCCTGGAGTAACGGGGCAGGGGGCTACATTCAGTACTTC CAWSNGAGGYIQYF
TRBD1 many TRBJ1-4 TRBV28 14 TGTGCCAGCAGTCGGGGACAGGGGGCGGTAAAACTGTTTTTT CASSRGQGAVKLFF
- - TRBJ1-2 TRBV18 16 TGTGCCAGCTCACCACCGACAACGACAGCTAACTATGGCTACACCTTC CASSPPTTTANYGYTF
TRBD1 many TRBJ2-7 TRBV18 14 TGTGCCAGCGCTAACAGGGGCGACTCCTACGAGCAGTACTTC CASANRGDSYEQYF
TRBD2 many TRBJ2-5 TRBV5-1 15 TGCGCCAGCAGCGGTGGACTATCCAGCGGGGGAACCCAGTACTTC CASSGGLSSGGTQYF
TRBD1 many TRBJ2-7 TRBV27 14 TGTGCCAGCAGTTTAGACAGGGGGACCTACGAGCAGTACTTC CASSLDRGTYEQYF
TRBD2 - TRBJ2-2 TRBV20-1 16 TGCAGTGCTAGGGGGGGTAGCGGGGCGACCACCGGGGAGCTGTTTTTT CSARGGSGATTGELFF
- many TRBJ1-1 TRBV5-1 15 TGCGCCAGCAGCTTCAGGACGGGAATGAACACTGAAGCTTTCTTT CASSFRTGMNTEAFF
- many TRBJ2-6 TRBV2 14 TGTGCCAGCAGGGATCTCTCTGGGGCCAACGTCCTGACTTTC CASRDLSGANVLTF
- few TRBJ1-1 TRBV5-6 16 TGTGCCAGCAGCTTGGCGACAGCTCTGAGGGACACTGAAGCTTTCTTT CASSLATALRDTEAFF
- many TRBJ1-3 TRBV5-5 14 TGTGCCAGCAGCTCAGCCGAGTCCGGAAACACCATATATTTT CASSSAESGNTIYF
- many TRBJ2-7 TRBV4-1 15 TGCGCCAGCAGCCAAGATAGTGCAGGGAACTACGAGCAGTACTTC CASSQDSAGNYEQYF
- - TRBJ2-6 TRBV9 15 TGTGCCAGCAGCGGAACAGGGAGAGGGGCCAACGTCCTGACTTTC CASSGTGRGANVLTF